These 24 T cell receptor beta chains originate from one sample sequenced in a study of shared clonotypes between healthy human individuals. Produced via immunoSEQ multiplex PCR; TCRdb's table is partial and in-frame only. The table lists about 460,000 clones, 77% of them singletons. The sequenced material came from PBMCs. These receptors all stem from a woman aged 40 to 50 in good health. Some clones in this sample may be carry-over from other donors' samples.

V usage is TRBV5-1 and J usage is TRBJ2-2; D gene ambiguous. The germline V and J ends were trimmed by 0 bases and 1 base, with 10 bases remaining between them. Germline lookup yields CDR1 SGHRS and CDR2 YFSETQ. This CDR3 has 16 residues. The chain's CDR3 is CASSLGPRKNTGELFF. Written as DNA, the CDR3 is TGCGCCAGCAGCTTGGGCCCTAGAAAGAACACCGGGGAGCTGTTTTTT.

The rearrangement links TRBV28 to TRBJ1-4; D gene ambiguous. CDR1 and CDR2 (germline): MDHEN, SYDVKM. V lost 6 bases to trimming and J lost 6 bases, with 11 bases between them. The CDR3 totals 13 residues. The CDR3 bases are TGTGCCAGCAGCCAGCCGAGGGATGAAAAACTGTTTTTT. It translates to CASSQPRDEKLFF.

J is TRBJ1-2 and V is TRBV28; D ambiguous. V was pared by 4 bases and J by 3 bases, with 3 bases between. In germline, CDR1 is MDHEN, CDR2 SYDVKM. This CDR3 contains 11 residues. CDR3 residues: CASSSDYGYTF. Here the CDR3 DNA reads TGTGCCAGCAGTTCGGACTATGGCTACACCTTC.

The sample holds a few counts of this clone. The rearrangement uses TRBV28 and TRBJ1-5; 7 bases are a match to TRBD1. V shed 4 bases and J 1 base; nucleotides not matched to a gene: 7. The CDR3 spans 16 residues. The germline gives CDR1 MDHEN, CDR2 SYDVKM. CDR3 in amino acids: CASSSDVQGSNQPQHF. For the CDR3, the DNA is TGTGCCAGCAGTTCAGATGTACAGGGGAGCAATCAGCCCCAGCATTTT.

The rearrangement uses TRBV7-9 and TRBJ2-5; TRBD2 is a possible D gene (7 bases). Germline CDR1 SEHNR, CDR2 FQNEAQ (reference sequence). Trimming left V 5 bases short and J 2 bases short, with 15 bases between. This CDR3 region has 15 residues. The CDR3 nucleotides read TGTGCCAGCAGCGGCTGGGGGGGCCCGCAAGAGACCCAGTACTTC. It encodes CASSGWGGPQETQYF.

V is TRBV25-1 and J is TRBJ2-1; TRBD2 matches at 11 bases. The germline V gene has CDR1 MGHDK and CDR2 SYGVNS. This CDR3 spans 13 amino acids. V trimming: 5 bases; J trimming: 12 bases; junction bases outside the gene matches: 6. CDR3 protein: CASSLAGGRGQFF. Here the CDR3 DNA reads TGTGCCAGCAGTCTAGCGGGAGGCCGTGGGCAGTTCTTC. Looking up the rest from reference TRBV25-1 and TRBJ2-1 gives the full variable domain: EADIYQTPRYLVIGTGKKITLECSQTMGHDKMYWYQQDPGMELHLIHYSYGVNSTEKGDLSSESTVSRIRTEHFPLTLESARPSHTSQYLCASSLAGGRGQFFGPGTRLTVL.

This chain joins TRBV27 and TRBJ2-5; a weak D match, TRBD2 (6 bases). V shed 2 bases and J shed 5 bases, with 15 bases lying between them. CDR1 is MNHEY, CDR2 SMNVEV, per germline (reference sequence). The CDR3 totals 15 residues. The CDR3 here is CASSLTPTAGETQYF. CDR3 bases: TGTGCCAGCAGTTTAACGCCGACTGCGGGGGAGACCCAGTACTTC.

The sample holds a few counts of this clone. V and J are TRBV11-2 and TRBJ2-3, with D uncertain. The germline CDR1 and CDR2 sequences are SGHAT and FQNNGV. This CDR3 spans 16 amino acids. V was clipped by 5 bases and J by 0 bases, with 15 bases between them. CDR3 coding DNA: TGTGCCAGCAGCCTCCTCATAGACCTTAGCACAGATACGCAGTATTTT. It specifies CASSLLIDLSTDTQYF. The entire variable domain, with the rest obtained from reference TRBV11-2 and TRBJ2-3, is as follows: EAGVAQSPRYKIIEKRQSVAFWCNPISGHATLYWYQQILGQGPKLLIQFQNNGVVDDSQLPKDRFSAERLKGVDSTLKIQPAKLEDSAVYLCASSLLIDLSTDTQYFGPGTRLTVL.

CDR3 amino acids: CASSIVGPPTAETQYF. The CDR3 nucleotides are TGTGCCAGTAGTATAGTAGGACCGCCAACTGCAGAGACCCAGTACTTC. The chain recombines TRBV19 with TRBJ2-5; D is ambiguous. Trimming removed 1 base from V and 4 bases from J, with 16 bases in between. Germline V gene sequence: CDR1 LNHDA, CDR2 SQIVND (reference sequence). This CDR3 spans 16 amino acids.

The chain combines TRBV6-1 with TRBJ2-5, with a weak D call TRBD2 (5 bases). The ends were cut back, 2 bases at V and 2 bases at J, with 15 bases in the middle. Germline CDR1 is MNHNS and CDR2 is SASEGT. The CDR3 contains 16 residues. As DNA, the CDR3 is TGTGCCAGCAGTGAATTTTTAGGAGAGGGACAAGAGACCCAGTACTTC. Protein product: CASSEFLGEGQETQYF.

This clone was counted many times. The same CDR3 arises from other DNA sequences in this sample as well. The chain links TRBV4-2 to TRBJ2-2, with 7 bases fitting TRBD2. The CDR3 sequence is 18 residues long. The V segment lost 1 base and the J segment 4 bases; nucleotides outside the gene matches: 12. The germline V gene has CDR1 LGHNA and CDR2 YNFKEQ. CDR3: CASSQVGAGASGTGELFF. The CDR3 nucleotides read TGTGCCAGCAGCCAAGTCGGGGCGGGAGCTTCGGGCACCGGGGAGCTGTTTTTT.

The rearrangement uses TRBV18 and TRBJ2-1; a possible D gene is TRBD1 (5 bases). Germline assignment: CDR1 KGHSH and CDR2 LQKENI. This CDR3 spans 14 amino acids. Trimming left V 0 bases short and J 7 bases short, with 10 bases between. DNA of the CDR3: TGTGCCAGCTCACCACCGAGGACAACAAATGAGCAGTTCTTC. The encoded protein is CASSPPRTTNEQFF.

This chain joins TRBV7-9 and TRBJ2-7, with a weak D call TRBD1 (6 bases). This CDR3 is built from 14 residues. The germline V gene has CDR1 SEHNR and CDR2 FQNEAQ (reference sequence). V dropped 4 bases and J dropped 4 bases, with 14 bases sitting between them. In nucleotides, the CDR3 is TGTGCCAGCAGCTACTCGGGGCAGGGGTACGAGCAGTACTTC. Encoded protein: CASSYSGQGYEQYF.

This chain joins TRBV11-2 and TRBJ1-5; 12 bases line up with TRBD1. CDR3 length equals 15 residues. The J segment lost 9 bases and the V segment lost 3 bases, leaving 6 bases of the junction unmatched. Germline V gene sequence: CDR1 SGHAT, CDR2 FQNNGV. The chain's CDR3 is CASSLGQGALRPQHF. CDR3 in DNA: TGTGCCAGCAGCTTGGGACAGGGGGCCCTAAGGCCCCAGCATTTT.

V and J are TRBV25-1 and TRBJ2-7; D not certain. Germline loops: CDR1 MGHDK, CDR2 SYGVNS. With 6 bases removed from V and 6 bases from J, the gap between germline ends came to 18 bases. The CDR3 has 14 residues. The CDR3 loop is CASRDPTPISEQYF. Here the CDR3 DNA reads TGTGCCAGCAGAGACCCGACACCTATAAGCGAGCAGTACTTC.

This clone was picked up one time. J is TRBJ2-5 and V is TRBV29-1; 13 bases are shared with TRBD2. Germline lookup yields CDR1 SQVTM and CDR2 ANQGSEA. This CDR3 region has 14 residues. Trimming removed 7 bases from V and 5 bases from J; junction bases left unmatched: 7. The CDR3 sequence is CSASPTSGRETQYF. CDR3 DNA sequence: TGCAGCGCAAGCCCGACTAGCGGGAGGGAGACCCAGTACTTC.

The DNA for the CDR3 is TGTGCCAGCAGTGCCCGCCCGACAGATGAAAAACTGTTTTTT. Translation gives CASSARPTDEKLFF. The chain uses TRBV27 and TRBJ1-4; tentatively, D is TRBD1 (5 bases). V shed 5 bases and J shed 6 bases, with 13 bases lying between them. The germline V gene encodes CDR1 MNHEY and CDR2 SMNVEV (reference sequence). The CDR3 runs to 14 residues. Using reference TRBV27 and TRBJ1-4 for the parts outside the CDR3, the full variable domain is EAQVTQNPRYLITVTGKKLTVTCSQNMNHEYMSWYRQDPGLGLRQIYYSMNVEVTDKGDVPEGYKVSRKEKRNFPLILESPSPNQTSLYFCASSARPTDEKLFFGSGTQLSVL.

For this clone: The conserved closing phenylalanine or tryptophan is absent in this CDR3, likely reflecting a read error. The rearrangement joins TRBV10-3 to TRBJ1-1; unclear D gene. CDR3 size: 15 residues. From germline, CDR1 is ENHRY and CDR2 SYGVKD. V dropped 0 bases and J dropped 2 bases, with 10 bases sitting between them. The CDR3: CAISESAGFNTEAFS. CDR3 in DNA: TGTGCCATCAGTGAGTCTGCGGGTTTCAACACTGAAGCTTTCTCT.

The J gene is TRBJ2-7, the V gene TRBV27, with D hard to call. The CDR3 runs to 11 residues. V was cut by 6 bases and J by 3 bases, with 6 bases left in between. Germline V lookup: CDR1 MNHEY, CDR2 SMNVEV (reference sequence). DNA of the CDR3: TGTGCCAGCAGGGGCCTCTACGAGCAGTACTTC. The encoded protein is CASRGLYEQYF.

This clone has only one observation. The chain's CDR3 is CASSYQGATNEKLFF. CDR3 sequence (DNA): TGTGCCAGCAGTTACCAGGGGGCAACTAATGAAAAACTGTTTTTT. This chain joins TRBV28 and TRBJ1-4; 7 bases are shared with TRBD1. The germline V gene encodes CDR1 MDHEN and CDR2 SYDVKM. V was clipped by 4 bases and J by 0 bases; unmatched bases: 2. The CDR3 has 15 residues.

The gene calls are TRBV2 and TRBJ2-6; D is unresolved. Trimming stripped 7 bases from V and 0 bases from J, with 4 bases between. Germline CDR1 is SNHLY and CDR2 is FYNNEI. The CDR3 totals 13 residues. The DNA for the CDR3 is TGTGCCAGCACCCTCTCTGGGGCCAACGTCCTGACTTTC. This codes for CASTLSGANVLTF.

V usage is TRBV7-3 and J usage is TRBJ1-1; D perhaps matches TRBD1 (5 bases). The CDR3 has 15 amino acids. Germline V gives CDR1 SGHTA, CDR2 FQGTGA. Trimming removed 0 bases at V and 5 bases at J, with 13 bases between. The CDR3 coding sequence is TGTGCCAGCAGCTTAACACCGGGGCAGCCAACTGAAGCTTTCTTT. Protein: CASSLTPGQPTEAFF.

This clone was recorded once. This likely reflects a read error, since a far larger clone is one base away. This same CDR3 is encoded by further DNA sequences in the sample. The genes are TRBV28 and TRBJ2-1, with 10 bases identical to TRBD1. The CDR3 has 16 amino acids. The germline CDR1 and CDR2 sequences are MDHEN and SYDVKM. CDR3 in amino acids: CASRRTGGYSSAEQFF. As DNA, the CDR3 is TGCGCCAGCAGGCGGACAGGGGGTTATTCGTCGGCTGAGCAGTTCTTC.

Details on this clone: The junction departs from the called germline gene at one end, perhaps through a read error. V and J are TRBV7-2 and TRBJ2-7; 7 positions match TRBD1. Germline V lookup: CDR1 SGHTA, CDR2 FQGNSA. The length of the CDR3 is 12 residues. The CDR3 protein is CASSRTGGEQHF. The DNA of the CDR3 is TGTGCCAGCAGCAGGACAGGCGGCGAGCAGCACTTC.